This TCR beta chain originates from a study of patients and donors after allogeneic stem cell transplantation. Germline CDR1 and CDR2: MNHEY and SVGAGI. The CDR3 extends over 12 amino acids. V lost 6 bases to trimming and J lost 2 bases, with 8 bases between them. In this sample, this clonotype is medium-sized. TCRdb used MiXCR to reprocess the RT-PCR reads, holding one entry per CDR3 protein. The sample has 7,500 to 10,000 distinct CDR3 sequences; roughly 5.8% are singletons. The chain links TRBV6-5 to TRBJ2-7, with D perhaps matching TRBD1 (5 bases). This sequence originates from a human donor who was either an allogeneic HSCT recipient or a stem cell or donor lymphocyte infusion donor (not recorded which). It is not recorded whose cells these are; they may come from a transplant donor. The sample was blood, either unsorted or a sorted T cell fraction (not recorded which). CDR3 region: CASRTETYEQYF. The CDR3 DNA reads TGTGCCAGCAGGACAGAAACCTACGAGCAGTACTTC.